The source of this T cell receptor (beta chain) is a study of blood T cell repertoires in COVID-19 (dated by TCRdb to 2020 to 2021). Some background on the complete study: The collaborator samples originated in the United States, Italy and Spain and spanned the acute and convalescent phases of COVID-19. The prospective study material was composed of cDNA or gDNA derived from T cells, B-cell-depleted T cells, or PBMCs. The samples were drawn from two sources: the first 160 participants of the ongoing ImmuneRACE study, and 950 to 1,500 subjects contributed by 6 global collaborators. Where available, HLA class I and class II types were obtained from metadata supplied by the sample provider rather than from assay-based typing. A freely available public database, intended as a resource for researchers studying the immune response to SARS-CoV-2, is where the repertoires were released. The dataset comprised deeply sampled blood TCRbeta repertoires from subjects exposed to, actively infected with, or recovered from COVID-19. Sample metadata almost always included a de-identified subject ID, COVID-19 status, age in years and sex.

What the work shows at the level of the full study, not this receptor alone: Clinical and demographic metadata were provided uncurated, with the amount varying by source and participant.

The collaborating institutions used their own protocols to collect whole blood in K2EDTA tubes. For TCRbeta analysis, collaborators shipped samples in one of three forms: frozen whole blood, isolated PBMCs, or DNA extracted from either of those sample types. Trimming costs V 3 bases and J 1 base, and their ends lie 9 bases apart. CDR1 and CDR2 were assigned from the germline V gene as SGHRS and YFSETQ. Counted from cysteine to phenylalanine, this CDR3 has 14 amino acids. Here the CDR3 DNA is all that survives: 42 bases in frame from base 1. Worth noting for this clone: Its antigen is currently not known. One base away there is no much larger clone; base qualities are not given.

The immunoSEQ Assay, a bias-controlled multiplex PCR, was used to amplify TCRbeta CDR3 regions from genomic DNA. Concerning the study's data processing: The number of nucleated cells in each sample was estimated by amplification of reference gene primers within the assay. To quantify the absolute abundance of each unique TCRbeta CDR3 rearrangement, sequence reads were collapsed and filtered. For each sample, productive Simpson clonality was calculated as the square root of Simpson's diversity index over productive rearrangements. TCRdb's version of the immuneACCESS table is confined to in-frame rearrangements and falls short of the full clone set. An unresolved V gene accounts for under half of the shortfall where checked; the remainder is of unknown origin. That table furnishes V, J and clone size, whereas the DNA furnished D and trimming. This sample comprises about 200,000 clones, nearly 90% of them detected only once. The ten largest make up under 25% of the sample.

The TCR originated in a man between 60 and 75 years old with active or convalescent COVID-19. Specimen: peripheral blood. The receptor chain draws on TRBV5-1 and TRBJ2-3; perhaps TRBD2 is the D gene, with 6 bases matching. The CDR3 protein sequence reads: CASSSGVRTDTQYF. The DNA is as follows: TGCGCCAGCAGCTCGGGGGTTCGCACAGATACGCAGTATTTT.